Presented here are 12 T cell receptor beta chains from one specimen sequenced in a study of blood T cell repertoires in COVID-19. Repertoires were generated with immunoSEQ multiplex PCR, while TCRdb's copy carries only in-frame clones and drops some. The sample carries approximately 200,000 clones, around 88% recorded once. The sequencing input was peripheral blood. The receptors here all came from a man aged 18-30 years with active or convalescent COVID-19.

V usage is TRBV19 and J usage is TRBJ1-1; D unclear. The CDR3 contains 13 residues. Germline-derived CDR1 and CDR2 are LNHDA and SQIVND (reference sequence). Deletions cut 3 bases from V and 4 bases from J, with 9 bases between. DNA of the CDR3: TGTGCCAGTAGTATCTGGGCAGCCACTGAAGCTTTCTTT. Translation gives CASSIWAATEAFF.

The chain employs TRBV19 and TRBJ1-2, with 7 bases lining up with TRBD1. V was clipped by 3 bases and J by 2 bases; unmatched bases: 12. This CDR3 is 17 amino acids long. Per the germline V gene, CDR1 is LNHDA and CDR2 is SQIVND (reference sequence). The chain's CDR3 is CASSMFNGQETNYGYTF. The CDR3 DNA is TGTGCCAGTAGTATGTTCAATGGACAGGAAACAAACTATGGCTACACCTTC.

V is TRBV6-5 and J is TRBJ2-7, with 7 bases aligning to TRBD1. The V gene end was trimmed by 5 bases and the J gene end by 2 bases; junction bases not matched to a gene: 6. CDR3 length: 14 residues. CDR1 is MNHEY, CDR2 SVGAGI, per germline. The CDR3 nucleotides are TGTGCCAGCAGTCGAGCCGGGACAGCCTACGAGCAGTACTTC. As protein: CASSRAGTAYEQYF.

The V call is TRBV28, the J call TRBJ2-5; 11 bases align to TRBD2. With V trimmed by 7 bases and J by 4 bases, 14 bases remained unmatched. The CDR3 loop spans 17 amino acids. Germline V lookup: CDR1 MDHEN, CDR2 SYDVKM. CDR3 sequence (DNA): TGTGCCAGCAAAGCGGGAATAGCGGGAGGGATTGGAGAGACCCAGTACTTC. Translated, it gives CASKAGIAGGIGETQYF.

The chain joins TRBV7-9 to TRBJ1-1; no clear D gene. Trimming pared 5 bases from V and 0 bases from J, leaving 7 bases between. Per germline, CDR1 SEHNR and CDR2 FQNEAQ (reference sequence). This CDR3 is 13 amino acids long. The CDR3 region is CASSTYLNTEAFF. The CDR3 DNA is TGTGCCAGCAGCACCTACTTGAACACTGAAGCTTTCTTT.

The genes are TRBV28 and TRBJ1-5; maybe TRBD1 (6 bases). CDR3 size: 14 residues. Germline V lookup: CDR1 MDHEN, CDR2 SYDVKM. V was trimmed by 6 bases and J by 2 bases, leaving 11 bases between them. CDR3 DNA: TGTGCCAGCAGCTCCAACAGGGGCAATCAGCCCCAGCATTTT. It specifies CASSSNRGNQPQHF.

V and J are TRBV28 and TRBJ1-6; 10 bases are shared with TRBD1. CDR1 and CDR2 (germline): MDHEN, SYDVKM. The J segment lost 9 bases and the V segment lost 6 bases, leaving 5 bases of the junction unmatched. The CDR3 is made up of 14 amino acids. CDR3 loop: CASSPGQGVSPLHF. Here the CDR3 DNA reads TGTGCCAGCAGCCCCGGACAGGGGGTTTCACCCCTCCACTTT.

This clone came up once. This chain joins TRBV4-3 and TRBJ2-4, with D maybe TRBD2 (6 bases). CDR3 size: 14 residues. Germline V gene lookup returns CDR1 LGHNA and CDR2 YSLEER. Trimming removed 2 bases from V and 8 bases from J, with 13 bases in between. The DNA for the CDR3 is TGCGCCAGCAGCCAAATGCCACGCGGGGACATTCAGTACTTC. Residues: CASSQMPRGDIQYF.

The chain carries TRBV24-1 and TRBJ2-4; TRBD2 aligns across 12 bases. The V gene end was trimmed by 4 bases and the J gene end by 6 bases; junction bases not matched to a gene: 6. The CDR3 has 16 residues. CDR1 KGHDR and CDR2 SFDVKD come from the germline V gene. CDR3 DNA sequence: TGTGCCACCAGTGACGCTGAGACTAGCGGGAGAAACATTCAGTACTTC. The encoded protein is CATSDAETSGRNIQYF.

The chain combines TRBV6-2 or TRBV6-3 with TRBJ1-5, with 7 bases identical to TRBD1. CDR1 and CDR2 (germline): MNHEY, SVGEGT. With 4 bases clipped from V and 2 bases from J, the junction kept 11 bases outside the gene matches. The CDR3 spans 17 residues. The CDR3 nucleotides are TGTGCCAGCAGTTCGGGGTTAGGGGGCACTGGCAATCAGCCCCAGCATTTT. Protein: CASSSGLGGTGNQPQHF.

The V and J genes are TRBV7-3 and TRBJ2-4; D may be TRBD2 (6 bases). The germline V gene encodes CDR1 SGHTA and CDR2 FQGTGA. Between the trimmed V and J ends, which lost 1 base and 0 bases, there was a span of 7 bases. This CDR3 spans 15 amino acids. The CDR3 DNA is TGTGCCAGCAGCTTAAGCGGGACAGCCAAAAACATTCAGTACTTC. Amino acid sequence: CASSLSGTAKNIQYF.

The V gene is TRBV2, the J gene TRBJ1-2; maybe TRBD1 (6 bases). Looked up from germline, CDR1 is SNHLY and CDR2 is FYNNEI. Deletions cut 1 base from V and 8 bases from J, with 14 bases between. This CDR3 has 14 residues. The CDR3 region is CASSEGGGLFGYTF. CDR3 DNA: TGTGCCAGCAGTGAAGGAGGGGGTTTATTCGGCTACACCTTC.